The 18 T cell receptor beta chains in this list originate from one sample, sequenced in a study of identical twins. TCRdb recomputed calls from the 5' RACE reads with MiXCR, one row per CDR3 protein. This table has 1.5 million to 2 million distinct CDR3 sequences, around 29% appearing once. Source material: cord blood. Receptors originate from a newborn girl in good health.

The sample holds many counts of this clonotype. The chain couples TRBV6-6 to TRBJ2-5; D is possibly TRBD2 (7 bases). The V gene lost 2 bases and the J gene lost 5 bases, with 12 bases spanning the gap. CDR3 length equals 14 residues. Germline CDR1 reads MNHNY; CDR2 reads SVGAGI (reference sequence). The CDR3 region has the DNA TGTGCCAGCAGTTACGGCGGGGGCATGGAGACCCAGTACTTC. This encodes CASSYGGGMETQYF.

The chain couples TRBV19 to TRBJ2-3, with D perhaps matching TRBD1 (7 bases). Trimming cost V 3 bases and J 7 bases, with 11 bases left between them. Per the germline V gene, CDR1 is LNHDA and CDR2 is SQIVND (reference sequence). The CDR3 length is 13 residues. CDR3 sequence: CASSIQGGNTQYF. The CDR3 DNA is TGTGCCAGTAGTATCCAGGGGGGAAATACGCAGTATTTT.

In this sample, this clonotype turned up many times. The DNA of the CDR3 is TGTGCCAGCAGCTTATCTAGGGGGTTCAACAATGAGCAGTTCTTC. It translates to CASSLSRGFNNEQFF. The rearrangement uses TRBV7-9 and TRBJ2-1; D perhaps matches TRBD1 (6 bases). Trimming stripped 2 bases from V and 5 bases from J, with 13 bases between. CDR1 and CDR2 from the germline V gene are SEHNR and FQNEAQ (reference sequence). The CDR3 has 15 residues.

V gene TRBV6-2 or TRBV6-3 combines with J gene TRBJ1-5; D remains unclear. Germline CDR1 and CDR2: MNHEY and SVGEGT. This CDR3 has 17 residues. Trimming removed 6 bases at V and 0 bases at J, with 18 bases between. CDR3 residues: CASSPSVGGYSNQPQHF. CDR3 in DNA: TGTGCCAGCAGCCCGTCCGTGGGCGGGTATAGCAATCAGCCCCAGCATTTT.

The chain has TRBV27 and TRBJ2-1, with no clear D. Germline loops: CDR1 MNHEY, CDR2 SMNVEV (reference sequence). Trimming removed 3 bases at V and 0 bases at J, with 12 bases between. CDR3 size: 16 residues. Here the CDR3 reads CASSFGGSSSYNEQFF. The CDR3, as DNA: TGTGCCAGCAGTTTCGGTGGGTCAAGCTCCTACAATGAGCAGTTCTTC.

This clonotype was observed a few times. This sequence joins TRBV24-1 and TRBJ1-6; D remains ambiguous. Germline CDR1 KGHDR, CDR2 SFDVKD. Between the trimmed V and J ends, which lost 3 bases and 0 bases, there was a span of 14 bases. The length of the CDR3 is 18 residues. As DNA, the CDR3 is TGTGCCACCAGTGATCCACCTGGGCTAAGCTCCTATAATTCACCCCTCCACTTT. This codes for CATSDPPGLSSYNSPLHF.

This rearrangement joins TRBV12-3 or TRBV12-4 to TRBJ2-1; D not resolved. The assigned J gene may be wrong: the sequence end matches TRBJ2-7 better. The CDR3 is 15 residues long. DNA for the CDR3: TGTGCCAGCAGTCCTGCAGGTAGCTCCTACAATGAGCAGTACTTC. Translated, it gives CASSPAGSSYNEQYF.

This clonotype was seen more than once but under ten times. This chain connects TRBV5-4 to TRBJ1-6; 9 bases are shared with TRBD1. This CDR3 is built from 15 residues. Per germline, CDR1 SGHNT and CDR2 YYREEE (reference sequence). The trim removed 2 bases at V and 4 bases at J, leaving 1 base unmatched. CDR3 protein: CASSFGQGYNSPLHF. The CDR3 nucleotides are TGTGCCAGCAGCTTCGGACAGGGGTATAATTCACCCCTCCACTTT.

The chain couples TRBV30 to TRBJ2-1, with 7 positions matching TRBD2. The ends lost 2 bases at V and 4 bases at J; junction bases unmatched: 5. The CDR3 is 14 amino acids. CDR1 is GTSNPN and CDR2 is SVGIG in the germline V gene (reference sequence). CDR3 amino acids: CAWSRLAVYNEQFF. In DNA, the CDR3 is TGTGCCTGGAGTCGGCTAGCGGTGTACAATGAGCAGTTCTTC.

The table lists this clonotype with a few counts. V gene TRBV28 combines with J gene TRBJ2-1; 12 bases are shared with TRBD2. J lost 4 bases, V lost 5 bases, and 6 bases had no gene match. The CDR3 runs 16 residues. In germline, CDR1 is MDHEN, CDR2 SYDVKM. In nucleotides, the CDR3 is TGTGCCAGCAGTCTCTTACTAGCGGGAGGTTACAATGAGCAGTTCTTC. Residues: CASSLLLAGGYNEQFF. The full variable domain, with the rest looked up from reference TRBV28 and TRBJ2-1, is DVKVTQSSRYLVKRTGEKVFLECVQDMDHENMFWYRQDPGLGLRLIYFSYDVKMKEKGDIPEGYSVSREKKERFSLILESASTNQTSMYLCASSLLLAGGYNEQFFGPGTRLTVL.

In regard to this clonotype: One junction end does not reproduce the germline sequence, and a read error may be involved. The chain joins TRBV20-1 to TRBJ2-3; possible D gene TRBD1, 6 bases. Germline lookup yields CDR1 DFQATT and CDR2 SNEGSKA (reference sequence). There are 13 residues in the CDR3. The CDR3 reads CSARTGTSETQYF. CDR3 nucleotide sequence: TGCAGTGCGAGAACCGGGACATCAGAAACGCAGTATTTT.

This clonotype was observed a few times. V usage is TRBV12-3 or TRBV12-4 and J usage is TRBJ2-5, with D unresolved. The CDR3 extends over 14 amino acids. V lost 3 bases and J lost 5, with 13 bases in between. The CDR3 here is CASSFRSNEETQYF. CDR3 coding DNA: TGTGCCAGCAGTTTTCGGTCTAATGAGGAGACCCAGTACTTC.

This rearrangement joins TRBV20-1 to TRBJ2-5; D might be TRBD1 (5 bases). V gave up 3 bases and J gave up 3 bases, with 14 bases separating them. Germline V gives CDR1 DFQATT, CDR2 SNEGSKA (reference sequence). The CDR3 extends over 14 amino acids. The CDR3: CSASSLIREETQYF. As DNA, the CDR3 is TGCAGTGCTAGTAGCCTCATCAGGGAAGAGACCCAGTACTTC.

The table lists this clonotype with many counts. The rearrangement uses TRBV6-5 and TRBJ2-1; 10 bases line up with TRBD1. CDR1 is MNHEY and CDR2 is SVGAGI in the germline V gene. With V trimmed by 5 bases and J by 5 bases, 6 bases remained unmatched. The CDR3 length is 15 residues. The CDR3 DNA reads TGTGCCAGCAGTCGGCCGGGACAGGGGAACAATGAGCAGTTCTTC. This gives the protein CASSRPGQGNNEQFF.

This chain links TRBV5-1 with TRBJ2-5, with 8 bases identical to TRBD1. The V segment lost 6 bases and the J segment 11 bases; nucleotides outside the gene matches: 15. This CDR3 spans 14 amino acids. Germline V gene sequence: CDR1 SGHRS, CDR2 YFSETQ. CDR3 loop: CASTPTGVSYGQYF. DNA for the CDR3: TGCGCCAGCACCCCGACAGGGGTCTCCTACGGGCAGTACTTC.

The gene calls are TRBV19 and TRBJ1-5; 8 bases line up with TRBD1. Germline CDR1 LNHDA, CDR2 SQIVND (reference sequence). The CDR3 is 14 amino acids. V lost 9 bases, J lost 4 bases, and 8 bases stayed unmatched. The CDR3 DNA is TGTGCCAGCACGACAGGGGATGGGAATCAGCCCCAGCATTTT. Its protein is CASTTGDGNQPQHF. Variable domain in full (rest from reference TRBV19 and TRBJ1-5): DGGITQSPKYLFRKEGQNVTLSCEQNLNHDAMYWYRQDPGQGLRLIYYSQIVNDFQKGDIAEGYSVSREKKESFPLTVTSAQKNPTAFYLCASTTGDGNQPQHFGDGTRLSIL.

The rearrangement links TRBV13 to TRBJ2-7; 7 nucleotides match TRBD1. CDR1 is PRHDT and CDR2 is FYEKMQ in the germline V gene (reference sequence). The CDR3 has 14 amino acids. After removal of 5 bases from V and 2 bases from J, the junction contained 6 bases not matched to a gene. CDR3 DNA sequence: TGTGCCAGCAGCGTAAACAGGGGCCCCTACGAGCAGTACTTC. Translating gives CASSVNRGPYEQYF.

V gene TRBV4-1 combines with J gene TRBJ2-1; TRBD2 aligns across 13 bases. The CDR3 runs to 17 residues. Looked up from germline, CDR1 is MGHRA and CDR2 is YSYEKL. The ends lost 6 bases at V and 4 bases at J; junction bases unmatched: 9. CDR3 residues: CASSERLAGGRYNEQFF. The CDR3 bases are TGCGCCAGCAGTGAACGACTAGCGGGGGGCCGGTACAATGAGCAGTTCTTC.